Reported below is one T cell receptor (beta chain). These data belong to a study of control samples from healthy donors and cancer patients. The CDR3 runs 14 residues. Trimming cost V 5 bases and J 6 bases, with 16 bases left between them. CDR1 is SGHTA and CDR2 is FQGNSA in the germline V gene. Only in-frame clones appear in the TCRdb table, and some are missing; sequencing was by immunoSEQ multiplex PCR. The sample shows about 170,000 clones, 90% to 95% of them seen only once. The material sequenced was blood. The source of this sequence is a woman aged 55-69 years in good health. The chain has TRBV7-2 and TRBJ1-1; D might be TRBD1 (5 bases). CDR3 region: CASSLAGGSAEAFF. CDR3 nucleotides: TGTGCCAGCAGCCTCGCGGGGGGTTCGGCTGAAGCTTTCTTT.